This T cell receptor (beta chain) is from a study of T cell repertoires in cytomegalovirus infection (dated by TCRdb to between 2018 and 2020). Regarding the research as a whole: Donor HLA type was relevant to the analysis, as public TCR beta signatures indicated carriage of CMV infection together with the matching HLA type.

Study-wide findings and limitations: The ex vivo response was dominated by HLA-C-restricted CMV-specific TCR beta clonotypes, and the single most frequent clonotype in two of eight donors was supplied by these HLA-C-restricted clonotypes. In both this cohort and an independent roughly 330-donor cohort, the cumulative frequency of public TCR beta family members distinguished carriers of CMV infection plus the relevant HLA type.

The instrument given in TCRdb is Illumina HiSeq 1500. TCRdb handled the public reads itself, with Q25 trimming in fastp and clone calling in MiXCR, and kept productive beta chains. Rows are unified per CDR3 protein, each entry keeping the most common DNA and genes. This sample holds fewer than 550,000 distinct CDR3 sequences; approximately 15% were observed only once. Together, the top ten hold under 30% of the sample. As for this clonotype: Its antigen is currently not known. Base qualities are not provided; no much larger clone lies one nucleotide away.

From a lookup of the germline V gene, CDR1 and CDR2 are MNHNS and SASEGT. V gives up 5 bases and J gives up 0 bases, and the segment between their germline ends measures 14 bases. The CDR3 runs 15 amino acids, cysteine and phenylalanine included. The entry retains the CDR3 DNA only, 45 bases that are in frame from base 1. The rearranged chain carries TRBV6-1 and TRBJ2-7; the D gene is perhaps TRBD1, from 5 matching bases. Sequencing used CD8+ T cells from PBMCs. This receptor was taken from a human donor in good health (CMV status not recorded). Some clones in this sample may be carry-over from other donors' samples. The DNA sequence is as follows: TGTGCCAGCAGTCCCCCATTTGACAGCTCCTACGAGCAGTACTTC. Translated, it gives CASSPPFDSSYEQYF.